Given below is one TCR beta chain in context. These data are taken from a study of shared clonotypes between healthy human individuals. At the level of the study: Used for every donor were three CD4 naive, three CD4 memory, two CD8 naive and one CD8 memory plate.

The method was immunoSEQ multiplex PCR; TCRdb's version includes in-frame clones alone and lacks a portion of them. The sample lists about 2.4 million clones, more than 85% seen once, with approximately 0.37% in the top ten. This CDR3 has 15 residues. From germline, CDR1 is MNHNS and CDR2 SASEGT. V lost 6 bases to trimming and J lost 4 bases, with 19 bases between them. V usage is TRBV6-1 and J usage is TRBJ2-7; a possible D gene is TRBD2 (5 bases). The clonotype was recovered from a man younger than 35 in good health. Some clones in this sample may be carry-over from other donors' samples. Source material: naive CD4+ T cells from PBMCs. Subset: CD45RA+ positively selected. This CDR3 reads CASSRERRRFYEQYF. The CDR3 bases are TGTGCCAGCAGCCGGGAACGGAGAAGGTTTTACGAGCAGTACTTC.